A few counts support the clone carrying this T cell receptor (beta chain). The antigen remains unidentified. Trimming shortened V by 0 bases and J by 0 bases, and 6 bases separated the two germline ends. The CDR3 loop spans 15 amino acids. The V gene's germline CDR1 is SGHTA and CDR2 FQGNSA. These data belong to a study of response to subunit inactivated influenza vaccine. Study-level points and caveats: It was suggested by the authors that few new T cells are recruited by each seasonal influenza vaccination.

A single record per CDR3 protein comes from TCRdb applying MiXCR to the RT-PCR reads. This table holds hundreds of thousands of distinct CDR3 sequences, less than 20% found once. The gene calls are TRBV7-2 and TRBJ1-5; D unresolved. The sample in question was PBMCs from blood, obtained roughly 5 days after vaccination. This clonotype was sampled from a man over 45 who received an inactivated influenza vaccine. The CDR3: CASSLAAYSNQPQHF. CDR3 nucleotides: TGTGCCAGCAGCTTAGCGGCCTATAGCAATCAGCCCCAGCATTTT.